These 7 T cell receptor beta chains originate from one sample sequenced in a study of breast tumors, draining lymph nodes, adjacent tissues. TCRdb reprocessed the multiplex PCR reads with MiXCR, giving one entry per CDR3 protein. The sample holds fewer than 200,000 distinct CDR3 sequences, around a third seen once. Axillary draining lymph nodes of breast cancer patients supplied the node samples. Sequenced material: axillary lymph node tissue. The origin of the receptors is a female donor with breast cancer. Some clones in this sample may be carry-over from other donors' samples.

The V gene is TRBV7-2, the J gene TRBJ2-2; TRBD1 agrees at 8 bases. CDR3 length equals 15 residues. The V gene end was trimmed by 5 bases and the J gene end by 7 bases; junction bases not matched to a gene: 9. Germline-derived CDR1 and CDR2 are SGHTA and FQGNSA. The CDR3 DNA sequence: TGTGCCAGCAGCATGGGGCAGGGGGCCGACGGGGAGCTGTTTTTT. Translated, it gives CASSMGQGADGELFF.

The chain has TRBV7-9 and TRBJ2-1; D possibly corresponds to TRBD1 (5 bases). Germline V gene data show CDR1 as SEHNR and CDR2 as FQNEAQ (reference sequence). Trimming removed 3 bases at V and 5 bases at J, with 11 bases between. CDR3 length: 14 amino acids. The CDR3 loop is CASSFGRAHNEQFF. CDR3 nucleotide sequence: TGTGCCAGCAGCTTTGGCAGGGCTCACAATGAGCAGTTCTTC.

This clonotype has only a few counts. This sequence joins TRBV6-5 and TRBJ2-4, with 11 positions matching TRBD2. Trimming cost V 5 bases and J 1 base; bases outside gene matches: 10. The CDR3 contains 18 residues. Germline loops: CDR1 MNHEY, CDR2 SVGAGI. The CDR3 sequence is CASSHKMTSGEAKNIQYF. CDR3 coding DNA: TGTGCCAGCAGTCACAAAATGACTAGCGGGGAGGCCAAAAACATTCAGTACTTC.

This clonotype was seen repeatedly, ten times or more. A read error may account for a junction end that differs from germline. V usage is TRBV28 and J usage is TRBJ1-2, with 10 bases that match TRBD1. The CDR3 is 15 residues long. Looked up from germline, CDR1 is MDHEN and CDR2 is SYDVKM. In DNA form, the CDR3 reads TGTGCCAGCAGTTATTATAGACAGGGGGCTACACCCACCAACTTC. It encodes CASSYYRQGATPTNF.

This clonotype occurred many times. The V gene is TRBV27, the J gene TRBJ2-7; weak D call: TRBD1 (6 bases). V lost 5 bases and J lost 4, with 15 bases in between. The germline CDR1 and CDR2 sequences are MNHEY and SMNVEV (reference sequence). The CDR3 sequence is 14 residues long. CDR3 DNA: TGTGCCAGCAGTCTAACCGGGACACATTACGAGCAGTACTTC. Translated: CASSLTGTHYEQYF.

This clonotype has a count of ten or more. The rearrangement joins TRBV5-1 to TRBJ1-4; 10 nucleotides align to TRBD1. In germline, CDR1 is SGHRS, CDR2 YFSETQ. The CDR3 consists of 15 residues. Germline trimming cut 3 bases from V and 8 bases from J; bases unmatched to any gene: 7. CDR3: CASSYSGTGDEKLFF. The CDR3 DNA follows: TGCGCCAGCAGCTACTCCGGGACAGGGGACGAAAAACTGTTTTTT.

A word on this clonotype: A much larger clone is a single base away; this may be a read error. The V and J genes are TRBV18 and TRBJ2-1; D is unclear. Germline V gene data show CDR1 as KGHSH and CDR2 as LQKENI. Trimming pared 3 bases from V and 2 bases from J, leaving 11 bases between. The CDR3 loop spans 15 amino acids. CDR3 in amino acids: CASSPEADPYNEQFF. The CDR3 coding sequence is TGTGCCAGCTCACCTGAGGCGGATCCCTACAATGAGCAGTTCTTC. The full variable domain, rest sourced from reference TRBV18 and TRBJ2-1, is NAGVMQNPRHLVRRRGQEARLRCSPMKGHSHVYWYRQLPEEGLKFMVYLQKENIIDESGMPKERFSAEFPKEGPSILRIQQVVRGDSAAYFCASSPEADPYNEQFFGPGTRLTVL.